The 4 T cell receptor beta chains presented below share a single source sample, sequenced in a study of blood T cell repertoires in COVID-19. The method was immunoSEQ multiplex PCR; TCRdb's version includes in-frame clones alone and lacks a portion of them. The sample has about 440,000 clones; about 90% are singletons. What was sequenced was PBMCs or T cells enriched from blood (not recorded which). Every receptor here comes from a man younger than 30 who had recovered from COVID-19.

V gene TRBV2 combines with J gene TRBJ2-1, with 11 bases that match TRBD2. CDR1 is SNHLY, CDR2 FYNNEI, per germline. The CDR3 consists of 15 residues. J was trimmed by 5 bases and V by 6 bases; bases with no gene match: 6. The CDR3 DNA follows: TGTGCCAGCAGATGGCAGGGACTAGCGGACAATGAGCAGTTCTTC. As protein: CASRWQGLADNEQFF.

The rearrangement links TRBV5-6 to TRBJ2-7; TRBD1 matches 7 bases. The V and J ends lost 3 bases and 0 bases, in that order; junction bases with no gene match: 6. Germline CDR1 SGHDT, CDR2 YYEEEE. This CDR3 region has 15 residues. This CDR3 is CASSSGQQLSYEQYF. CDR3 DNA: TGTGCCAGCAGCTCGGGACAGCAGCTCTCCTACGAGCAGTACTTC.

The chain combines TRBV19 with TRBJ2-7; 8 bases are shared with TRBD2. CDR1 is LNHDA and CDR2 is SQIVND in the germline V gene (reference sequence). The junction had 4 bases not matched to a gene; V was cut back by 6 bases and J by 3 bases. This CDR3 spans 13 amino acids. Written as DNA, the CDR3 is TGTGCCAGTAGAAAGGGACTAGACTACGAGCAGTACTTC. The encoded protein is CASRKGLDYEQYF.

The chain is built from TRBV19 and TRBJ1-1, with D maybe TRBD1 (5 bases). The V end lost 5 bases, the J end lost 2 bases, and 18 bases lay between the germline ends. Germline CDR1 reads LNHDA; CDR2 reads SQIVND (reference sequence). The CDR3 totals 16 residues. The CDR3 loop is CASSPRQLTHNTEAFF. CDR3 sequence (DNA): TGTGCCAGTAGTCCCAGACAGTTGACCCATAACACTGAAGCTTTCTTT.